The next 18 T cell receptor beta chains were all read from a single sample in a study of T cell responses to AZD1222 COVID-19 vaccine. The table came from immunoSEQ multiplex PCR; TCRdb's copy has only in-frame clones and leaves some out. Found here are over 70,000 clones, about three quarters of them singletons; the top ten hold 27%. Sequences were derived from peripheral blood, sampled 28 days after the second dose of the MenACWY control vaccine. These receptors were obtained from an adult who received the MenACWY meningococcal vaccine as a control.

The chain carries TRBV7-8 and TRBJ2-2; TRBD2 agrees at 9 bases. Germline values: CDR1 SGHVS, CDR2 FQNEAQ. Unmatched junction bases numbered 12, after V lost 2 bases and J lost 8 bases. This CDR3 is built from 17 residues. The CDR3 DNA sequence: TGTGCCAGCAGCTTAATCCTAGCGGGGCCCCTGGGGGGGGAGCTGTTTTTT. Translated: CASSLILAGPLGGELFF. The full variable domain, with the rest looked up from reference TRBV7-8 and TRBJ2-2, is GAGVSQSPRYKVAKRGQDVALRCDPISGHVSLFWYQQALGQGPEFLTYFQNEAQLDKSGLPSDRFFAERPEGSVSTLKIQRTQQEDSAVYLCASSLILAGPLGGELFFGEGSRLTVL.

The table lists this clone with a few counts. The chain links TRBV11-3 to TRBJ2-7; D is ambiguous. V lost 11 bases and J 3 bases, leaving 5 bases between the germline ends. The length of the CDR3 is 9 residues. Germline V gives CDR1 SGHNT, CDR2 YENEEA. CDR3 bases: TGTGCCCGCCTCTACGAGCAGTACTTC. Its translation is CARLYEQYF.

The chain carries TRBV6-5 and TRBJ1-5; TRBD1 matches at 8 bases. The germline V gene encodes CDR1 MNHEY and CDR2 SVGAGI. The V gene end was trimmed by 7 bases and the J gene end by 7 bases; junction bases not matched to a gene: 9. The CDR3 extends over 14 amino acids. The CDR3 region has the DNA TGTGCCAGCACTCAGGGGGCACAGGAGCAGCCCCAGCATTTT. Translating gives CASTQGAQEQPQHF.

The rearrangement links TRBV5-6 to TRBJ2-1; a weak D match, TRBD1 (5 bases). The V end lost 6 bases, the J end lost 0 bases, and 13 bases lay between the germline ends. The CDR3 covers 15 residues. Germline CDR1 SGHDT, CDR2 YYEEEE. The CDR3 sequence: CASTSSGPSYNEQFF. CDR3 in DNA: TGTGCCAGCACTTCATCAGGGCCCTCCTACAATGAGCAGTTCTTC.

The chain is built from TRBV5-4 and TRBJ1-2; D not resolved. This CDR3 is 13 amino acids long. V lost 4 bases, J lost 4 bases, and 11 bases lay in between. Germline-derived CDR1 and CDR2 are SGHNT and YYREEE (reference sequence). In DNA, the CDR3 is TGTGCCAGCAGCGAGGGTGGTGGCTATGGCTACACCTTC. Its translation is CASSEGGGYGYTF.

V gene TRBV19 combines with J gene TRBJ2-1; TRBD2 might be the D (5 bases). The CDR3 sequence is 10 residues long. The germline V gene encodes CDR1 LNHDA and CDR2 SQIVND (reference sequence). V was cut by 11 bases and J by 10 bases, with 12 bases left in between. CDR3 DNA: TGTGCCTCCGGGGTAGGCGAGCAGTTCTTC. It translates to CASGVGEQFF.

This clone has more than one count but fewer than ten. This chain links TRBV21-1 with TRBJ2-7; the listed D gene, TRBD2, was not tested against the DNA. TRBV21-1 is labeled a pseudogene. The CDR3 is 13 amino acids. CDR3 bases: TGTGCCAGCAGCACCGGGGATCACTACGAGCAGTACTTC. Translated: CASSTGDHYEQYF.

This chain uses TRBV25-1 with TRBJ1-6, with 9 bases aligning to TRBD1. The V gene end was trimmed by 3 bases and the J gene end by 10 bases; junction bases not matched to a gene: 7. The length of the CDR3 is 15 residues. From germline, CDR1 is MGHDK and CDR2 SYGVNS. DNA of the CDR3: TGTGCCAGCAGTGAGGGGGGACAGGGTGAATCACCCCTCCACTTT. It is translated as CASSEGGQGESPLHF.

The chain couples TRBV5-6 to TRBJ1-1; tentative D call: TRBD1 (6 bases). Germline loops: CDR1 SGHDT, CDR2 YYEEEE. The CDR3 loop spans 14 amino acids. The V and J ends lost 4 bases and 2 bases respectively, with 12 bases between them. The DNA for the CDR3 is TGTGCCAGCAGCCCGACAGGTTCCAACACTGAAGCTTTCTTT. Translating it yields CASSPTGSNTEAFF.

CDR3 loop: CASSYNQGAIEKLFF. CDR3 coding DNA: TGTGCCAGCAGCTACAATCAGGGGGCTATTGAAAAACTGTTTTTT. This sequence joins TRBV7-9 and TRBJ1-4; 8 nucleotides align to TRBD1. Germline assignment: CDR1 SEHNR and CDR2 FQNEAQ (reference sequence). The CDR3 spans 15 residues. The V gene end was trimmed by 4 bases and the J gene end by 7 bases; junction bases not matched to a gene: 8.

The chain combines TRBV9 with TRBJ1-3, with 8 positions matching TRBD1. This CDR3 has 16 residues. The V and J ends lost 3 bases and 9 bases, in that order; junction bases with no gene match: 14. Germline V CDR1 and CDR2: SGDLS, YYNGEE. The CDR3 here is CASSALGTGARSTIYF. The CDR3 nucleotides read TGTGCCAGCAGCGCGTTGGGGACAGGTGCGCGAAGCACCATATATTTT.

This clone has a handful of counts. The gene calls are TRBV2 and TRBJ2-7, with no clear D. Germline V gene data show CDR1 as SNHLY and CDR2 as FYNNEI. The CDR3 spans 11 residues. The V gene lost 8 bases and the J gene lost 9 bases, with 14 bases spanning the gap. The CDR3 sequence: CASFGPDGQYF. The CDR3 DNA is TGTGCCAGCTTTGGACCCGATGGGCAGTACTTC.

CDR3: CASSGRMNNEQFF. The DNA for the CDR3 is TGTGCCAGCAGCGGCAGGATGAACAATGAGCAGTTCTTC. This chain uses TRBV6-5 with TRBJ2-1; D ambiguous. The CDR3 contains 13 residues. Germline CDR1 reads MNHEY; CDR2 reads SVGAGI. V shed 6 bases and J shed 5 bases, with 11 bases lying between them.

The rearrangement links TRBV29-1 to TRBJ2-3, with D uncertain. The V end was cut by 5 bases, the J end by 2 bases, with 11 bases between. The CDR3 consists of 13 residues. From germline, CDR1 is SQVTM and CDR2 ANQGSEA. For the CDR3, the DNA is TGCAGCGTTAGGACCCAGCACACAGATACGCAGTATTTT. It yields the protein CSVRTQHTDTQYF.

The J gene is TRBJ1-2, the V gene TRBV27; maybe TRBD1 (5 bases). The CDR3 contains 13 residues. V was shortened by 3 bases and J by 3 bases, with 8 bases between the two germline ends. The germline V gene has CDR1 MNHEY and CDR2 SMNVEV (reference sequence). The chain's CDR3 is CASSLRGDYGYTF. The CDR3 DNA is TGTGCCAGCAGTTTGAGGGGAGACTATGGCTACACCTTC.

The rearrangement joins TRBV7-2 to TRBJ2-5, with TRBD1 matching 10 bases. The junction had 8 bases not matched to a gene; V was cut back by 5 bases and J by 5 bases. The CDR3 contains 15 residues. Germline-derived CDR1 and CDR2 are SGHTA and FQGNSA. The chain's CDR3 is CASSADRGITETQYF. The CDR3 nucleotides are TGTGCCAGCAGCGCGGACAGGGGGATAACGGAGACCCAGTACTTC.

The chain has TRBV20-1 and TRBJ2-1, with D hard to call. The CDR3 consists of 14 residues. CDR1 and CDR2 (germline): DFQATT, SNEGSKA (reference sequence). Trimming took off 3 bases at V and 7 bases at J, with 16 bases between the two ends. Here the CDR3 DNA reads TGCAGTGCTAGTCCTCGGCTACTTACAAATGAGCAGTTCTTC. It specifies CSASPRLLTNEQFF.

This clone was observed a few times. The DNA for the CDR3 is TGTGCCAGCAGCTTTACAGCGGGAGCGCATGAGCAGTTCTTC. Translated: CASSFTAGAHEQFF. The V and J genes are TRBV7-3 and TRBJ2-1, with 8 bases matching TRBD2. This CDR3 region has 14 residues. Germline CDR1 is SGHTA and CDR2 is FQGTGA. V was pared by 3 bases and J by 8 bases, with 6 bases of the junction left unmatched.